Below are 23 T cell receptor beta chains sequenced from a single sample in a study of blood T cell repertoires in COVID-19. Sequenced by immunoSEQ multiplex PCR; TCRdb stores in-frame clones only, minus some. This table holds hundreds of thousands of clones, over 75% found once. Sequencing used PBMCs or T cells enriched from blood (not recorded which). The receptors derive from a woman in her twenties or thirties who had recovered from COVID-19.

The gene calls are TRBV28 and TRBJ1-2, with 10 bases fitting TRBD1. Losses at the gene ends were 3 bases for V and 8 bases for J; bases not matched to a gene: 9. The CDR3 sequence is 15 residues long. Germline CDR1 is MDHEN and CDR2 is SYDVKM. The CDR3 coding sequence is TGTGCCAGCAGTTTGGGAGAGACAGGGGGCTGGGGCTACACCTTC. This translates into CASSLGETGGWGYTF.

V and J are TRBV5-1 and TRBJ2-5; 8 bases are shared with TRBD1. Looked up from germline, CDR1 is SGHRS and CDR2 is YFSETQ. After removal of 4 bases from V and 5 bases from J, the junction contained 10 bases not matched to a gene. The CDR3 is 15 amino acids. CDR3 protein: CASSPQSGGLETQYF. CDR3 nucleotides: TGCGCCAGCAGCCCCCAATCAGGGGGCCTCGAGACCCAGTACTTC.

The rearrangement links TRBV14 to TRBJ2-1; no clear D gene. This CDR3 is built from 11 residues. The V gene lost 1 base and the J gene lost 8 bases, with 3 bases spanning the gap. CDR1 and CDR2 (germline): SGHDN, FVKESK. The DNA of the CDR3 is TGTGCCAGCAGCCAAGTCTATGAGCAGTTCTTC. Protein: CASSQVYEQFF.

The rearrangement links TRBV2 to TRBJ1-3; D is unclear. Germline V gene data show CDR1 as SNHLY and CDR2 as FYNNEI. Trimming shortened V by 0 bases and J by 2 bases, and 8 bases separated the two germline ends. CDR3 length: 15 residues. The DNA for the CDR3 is TGTGCCAGCAGTGAAGCGAGGGTAGCTGGAAACACCATATATTTT. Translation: CASSEARVAGNTIYF.

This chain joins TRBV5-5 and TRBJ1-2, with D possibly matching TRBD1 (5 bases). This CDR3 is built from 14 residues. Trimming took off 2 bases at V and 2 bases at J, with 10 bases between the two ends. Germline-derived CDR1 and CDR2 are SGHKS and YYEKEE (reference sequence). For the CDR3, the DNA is TGTGCCAGCAGCTTCCCCGGGGGAAACTATGGCTACACCTTC. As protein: CASSFPGGNYGYTF.

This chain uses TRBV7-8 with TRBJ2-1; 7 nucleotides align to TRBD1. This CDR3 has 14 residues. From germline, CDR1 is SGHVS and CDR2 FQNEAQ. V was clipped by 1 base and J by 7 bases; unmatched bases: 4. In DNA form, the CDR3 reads TGTGCCAGCAGCTTAGAGGGGGCCCGGAATGAGCAGTTCTTC. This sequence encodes CASSLEGARNEQFF.

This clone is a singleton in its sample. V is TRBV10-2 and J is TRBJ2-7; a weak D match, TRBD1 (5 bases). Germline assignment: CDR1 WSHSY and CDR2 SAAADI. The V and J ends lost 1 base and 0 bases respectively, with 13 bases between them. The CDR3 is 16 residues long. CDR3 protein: CASSEYVRGFSYEQYF. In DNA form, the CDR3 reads TGCGCCAGCAGTGAGTATGTAAGGGGTTTCTCCTACGAGCAGTACTTC.

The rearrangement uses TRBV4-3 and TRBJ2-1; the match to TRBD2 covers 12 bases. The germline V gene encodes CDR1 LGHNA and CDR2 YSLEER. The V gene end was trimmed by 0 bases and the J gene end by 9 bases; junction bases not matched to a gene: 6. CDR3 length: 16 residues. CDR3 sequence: CASSQDATSGGSEQFF. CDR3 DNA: TGCGCCAGCAGCCAAGACGCGACTAGCGGGGGTAGTGAGCAGTTCTTC.

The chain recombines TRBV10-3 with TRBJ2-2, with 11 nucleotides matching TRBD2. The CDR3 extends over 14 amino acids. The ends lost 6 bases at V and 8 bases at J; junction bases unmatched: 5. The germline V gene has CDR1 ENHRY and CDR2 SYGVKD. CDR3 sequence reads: CAISPLAGEGELFF. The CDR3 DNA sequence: TGTGCCATCAGCCCACTAGCGGGAGAAGGGGAGCTGTTTTTT.

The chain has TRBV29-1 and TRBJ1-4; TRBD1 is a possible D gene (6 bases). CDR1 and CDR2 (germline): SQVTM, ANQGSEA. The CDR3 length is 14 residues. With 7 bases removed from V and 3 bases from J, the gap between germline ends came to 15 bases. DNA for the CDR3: TGCAGCGCCGGCCGAGGGGGGGCTAATGAAAAACTGTTTTTT. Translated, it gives CSAGRGGANEKLFF. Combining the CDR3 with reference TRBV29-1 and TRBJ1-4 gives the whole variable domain SAVISQKPSRDICQRGTSLTIQCQVDSQVTMMFWYRQQPGQSLTLIATANQGSEATYESGFVIDKFPISRPNLTFSTLTVSNMSPEDSSIYLCSAGRGGANEKLFFGSGTQLSVL.

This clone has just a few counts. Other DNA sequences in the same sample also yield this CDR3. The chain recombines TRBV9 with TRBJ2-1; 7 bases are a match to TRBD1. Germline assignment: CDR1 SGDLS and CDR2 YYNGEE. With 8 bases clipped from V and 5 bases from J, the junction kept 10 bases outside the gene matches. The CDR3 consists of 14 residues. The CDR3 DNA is TGTGCCAGTAGTCCCACCGGGACAGACAATGAGCAGTTCTTC. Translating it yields CASSPTGTDNEQFF.

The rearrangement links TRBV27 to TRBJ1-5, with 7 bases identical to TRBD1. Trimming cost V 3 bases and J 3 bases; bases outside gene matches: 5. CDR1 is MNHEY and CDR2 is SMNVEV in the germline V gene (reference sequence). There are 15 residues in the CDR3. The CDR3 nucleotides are TGTGCCAGCAGTTTGGAGGGGGCGATCAATCAGCCCCAGCATTTT. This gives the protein CASSLEGAINQPQHF.

The CDR3 DNA follows: TGTGCCAGCAGTTACGACCGGGACTCCTCCTACGAGCAGTACTTC. Translated, it gives CASSYDRDSSYEQYF. The J gene is TRBJ2-7, the V gene TRBV6-5, with D possibly being TRBD2 (6 bases). The CDR3 spans 15 residues. The germline V and J ends were trimmed by 2 bases and 0 bases, with 11 bases remaining between them. CDR1 is MNHEY, CDR2 SVGAGI, per germline.

The DNA for the CDR3 is TGTGCCAGAAGCTTCGGGAATATAGCGGGGTTTATGCAGTTCTTC. Protein product: CARSFGNIAGFMQFF. The chain links TRBV5-3 to TRBJ2-1; 8 positions agree with TRBD2. TRBV5-3 is classed as an ORF, of uncertain function. The CDR3 has 15 amino acids. With 2 bases clipped from V and 12 bases from J, the junction kept 13 bases outside the gene matches.

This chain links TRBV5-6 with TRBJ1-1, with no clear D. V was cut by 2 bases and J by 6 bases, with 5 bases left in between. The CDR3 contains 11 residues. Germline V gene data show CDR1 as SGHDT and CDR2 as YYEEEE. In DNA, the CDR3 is TGTGCCAGCAGCTTCCTCTCTGAAGCTTTCTTT. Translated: CASSFLSEAFF. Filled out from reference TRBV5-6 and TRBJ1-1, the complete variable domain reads DAGVTQSPTHLIKTRGQQVTLRCSPKSGHDTVSWYQQALGQGPQFIFQYYEEEERQRGNFPDRFSGHQFPNYSSELNVNALLLGDSALYLCASSFLSEAFFGQGTRLTVV.

The chain's CDR3 is CAWSPDTAEQYF. The DNA for the CDR3 is TGTGCCTGGAGTCCGGACACTGCCGAGCAGTACTTC. The V call is TRBV30, the J call TRBJ2-7; a weak D match, TRBD1 (5 bases). The CDR3 loop spans 12 amino acids. Trimming pared 2 bases from V and 6 bases from J, leaving 11 bases between. Germline assignment: CDR1 GTSNPN and CDR2 SVGIG (reference sequence).

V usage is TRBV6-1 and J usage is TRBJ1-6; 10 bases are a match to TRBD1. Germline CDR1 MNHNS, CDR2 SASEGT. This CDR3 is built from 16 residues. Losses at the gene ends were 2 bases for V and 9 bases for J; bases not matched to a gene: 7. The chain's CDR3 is CASSESRQGAASPLHF. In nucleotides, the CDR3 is TGTGCCAGCAGTGAATCACGACAGGGGGCGGCTTCACCCCTCCACTTT.

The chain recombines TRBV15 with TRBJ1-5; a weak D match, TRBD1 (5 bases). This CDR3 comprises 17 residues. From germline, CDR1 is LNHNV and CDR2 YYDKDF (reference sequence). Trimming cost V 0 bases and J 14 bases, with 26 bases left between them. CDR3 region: CATSRDDPTAGVYLEHF. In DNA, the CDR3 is TGTGCCACCAGCAGAGACGACCCGACAGCGGGGGTTTATTTAGAGCATTTT.

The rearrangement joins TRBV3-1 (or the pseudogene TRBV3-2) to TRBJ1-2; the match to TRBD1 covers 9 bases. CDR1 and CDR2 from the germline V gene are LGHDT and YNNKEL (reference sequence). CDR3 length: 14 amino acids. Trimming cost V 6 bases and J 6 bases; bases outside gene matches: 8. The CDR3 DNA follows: TGTGCCAGCAGTCCAGGGACAGGGATCGATGGCTACACCTTC. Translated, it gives CASSPGTGIDGYTF.

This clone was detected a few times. The CDR3, as DNA: TGTGCCGGACGGCAGGGAGGACAGGGGGGCGATGAGCAGTTCTTC. Translating gives CAGRQGGQGGDEQFF. The chain recombines TRBV2 with TRBJ2-1; 10 bases agree with TRBD1. J lost 8 bases, V lost 11 bases, and 15 bases had no gene match. The CDR3 runs 15 residues. CDR1 and CDR2 (germline): SNHLY, FYNNEI.

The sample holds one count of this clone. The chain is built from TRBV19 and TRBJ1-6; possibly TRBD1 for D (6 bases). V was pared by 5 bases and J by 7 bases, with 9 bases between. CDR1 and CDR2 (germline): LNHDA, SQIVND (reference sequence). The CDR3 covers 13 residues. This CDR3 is CASSAQGNSPLHF. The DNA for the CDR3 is TGTGCCAGTAGTGCTCAGGGGAATTCACCCCTCCACTTT. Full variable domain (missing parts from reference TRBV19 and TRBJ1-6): DGGITQSPKYLFRKEGQNVTLSCEQNLNHDAMYWYRQDPGQGLRLIYYSQIVNDFQKGDIAEGYSVSREKKESFPLTVTSAQKNPTAFYLCASSAQGNSPLHFGNGTRLTVT.

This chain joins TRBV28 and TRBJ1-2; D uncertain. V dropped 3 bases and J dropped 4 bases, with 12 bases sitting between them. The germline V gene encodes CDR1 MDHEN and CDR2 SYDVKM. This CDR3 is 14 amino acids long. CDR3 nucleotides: TGTGCCAGCAGTTTCGGCGGGTCTATCTATGGCTACACCTTC. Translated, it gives CASSFGGSIYGYTF.

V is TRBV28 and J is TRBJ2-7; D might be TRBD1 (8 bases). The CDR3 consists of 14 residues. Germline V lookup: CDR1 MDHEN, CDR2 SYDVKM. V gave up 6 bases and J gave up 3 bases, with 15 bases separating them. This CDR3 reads CASRDRDYYYEQYF. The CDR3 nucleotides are TGTGCCAGCAGGGACAGGGACTATTACTACGAGCAGTACTTC.